This entry lists 18 T cell receptor beta chains sequenced from one sample in a study of cytomegalovirus exposure and HLA in healthy donors. Primers: 60 Vbeta forward and 13 Jbeta reverse. The repertoire was sequenced with immunoSEQ multiplex PCR; TCRdb's copy has only in-frame clones and lacks some. This sample has around 200,000 clones; roughly 79% occur once, and the top ten carry 1.6%. The sample consisted of PBMCs. All receptors derive from a woman younger than 35 in good health and CMV-seronegative.

The V gene is TRBV28, the J gene TRBJ2-7; D is possibly TRBD2 (6 bases). The CDR3 is 13 amino acids. CDR1 is MDHEN and CDR2 is SYDVKM in the germline V gene. V lost 5 bases and J lost 4, with 12 bases in between. The CDR3 DNA is TGTGCCAGCAGTAACCGGGACTCTTACGAGCAGTACTTC. This encodes CASSNRDSYEQYF.

V gene TRBV9 combines with J gene TRBJ2-1; a weak D match, TRBD2 (5 bases). Germline CDR1 is SGDLS and CDR2 is YYNGEE. The CDR3 length is 15 residues. V lost 2 bases and J 4 bases, leaving 13 bases between the germline ends. DNA for the CDR3: TGTGCCAGCAGCGTCGCTAGCTCTCGATACAATGAGCAGTTCTTC. Its translation is CASSVASSRYNEQFF.

The chain couples TRBV10-3 to TRBJ2-7; 8 positions match TRBD2. The CDR3 sequence is 14 residues long. Germline CDR1 ENHRY, CDR2 SYGVKD. With 6 bases clipped from V and 2 bases from J, the junction kept 6 bases outside the gene matches. DNA for the CDR3: TGTGCCATCAGCGGGGGCGGGAGGACCTACGAGCAGTACTTC. As protein: CAISGGGRTYEQYF.

A word on this clone: Other nucleotide sequences from this sample produce the same CDR3. The genes are TRBV7-9 and TRBJ2-7; D gene ambiguous. The length of the CDR3 is 11 residues. Trimming stripped 5 bases from V and 5 bases from J, with 7 bases between. CDR1 and CDR2 (germline): SEHNR, FQNEAQ (reference sequence). The CDR3: CASSPRDEQYF. CDR3 DNA sequence: TGTGCCAGCAGCCCCCGGGACGAGCAGTACTTC. The variable domain in full, with the rest retrieved from reference TRBV7-9 and TRBJ2-7, is DTGVSQNPRHKITKRGQNVTFRCDPISEHNRLYWYRQTLGQGPEFLTYFQNEAQLEKSRLLSDRFSAERPKGSFSTLEIQRTEQGDSAMYLCASSPRDEQYFGPGTRLTVT.

This clone was recorded many times. The V and J genes are TRBV6-6 and TRBJ2-6; TRBD2 is a possible D gene (5 bases). Germline V gene lookup returns CDR1 MNHNY and CDR2 SVGAGI (reference sequence). V was cut by 7 bases and J by 2 bases, with 12 bases left in between. The CDR3 runs to 15 residues. The CDR3 protein is CASTHEEAGANVLTF. CDR3 coding DNA: TGTGCCAGCACTCATGAGGAGGCTGGGGCCAACGTCCTGACTTTC.

The J gene is TRBJ2-2, the V gene TRBV11-2; no clear D gene. The germline gives CDR1 SGHAT, CDR2 FQNNGV. The CDR3 runs to 13 residues. Between the trimmed V and J ends, which lost 0 bases and 7 bases, there was a span of 6 bases. The chain's CDR3 is CASSLDYIGELFF. The DNA of the CDR3 is TGTGCCAGCAGCTTAGATTATATCGGGGAGCTGTTTTTT.

This clone was detected only a few times. This sequence joins TRBV30 and TRBJ2-6; possibly TRBD2 for D (6 bases). The germline V gene encodes CDR1 GTSNPN and CDR2 SVGIG (reference sequence). This CDR3 spans 15 amino acids. Trimming cost V 4 bases and J 1 base, with 11 bases left between them. The chain's CDR3 is CAWKVGRSGANVLTF. The DNA of the CDR3 is TGTGCCTGGAAAGTGGGGAGGTCTGGGGCCAACGTCCTGACTTTC. Drawing the rest from reference TRBV30 and TRBJ2-6, the complete variable domain is SQTIHQWPATLVQPVGSPLSLECTVEGTSNPNLYWYRQAAGRGLQLLFYSVGIGQISSEVPQNLSASRPQDRQFILSSKKLLLSDSGFYLCAWKVGRSGANVLTFGAGSRLTVL.

CDR3 nucleotide sequence: TGTGCCAGTAGTGCGGGACAGCACCTCAATCAGCCCCAGCATTTT. Protein product: CASSAGQHLNQPQHF. This chain links TRBV19 with TRBJ1-5; 7 bases are shared with TRBD1. V lost 5 bases to trimming and J lost 3 bases; unmatched junction nucleotides: 7. The CDR3 extends over 15 amino acids. Germline values: CDR1 LNHDA, CDR2 SQIVND (reference sequence).

V and J are TRBV6-5 and TRBJ1-6; D ambiguous. In germline, CDR1 is MNHEY, CDR2 SVGAGI. Trimming took off 7 bases at V and 7 bases at J, with 17 bases between the two ends. The CDR3 length is 15 residues. CDR3 protein: CASNSESGGNSPLHF. Written as DNA, the CDR3 is TGTGCCAGCAACTCCGAGTCAGGAGGCAATTCACCCCTCCACTTT.

The V call is TRBV19, the J call TRBJ2-3; 7 bases line up with TRBD2. With V trimmed by 4 bases and J by 1 base, 2 bases remained unmatched. The CDR3 is made up of 14 amino acids. Germline CDR1 reads LNHDA; CDR2 reads SQIVND (reference sequence). CDR3 protein: CASSTSGGTDTQYF. For the CDR3, the DNA is TGTGCCAGTAGTACCAGCGGGGGCACAGATACGCAGTATTTT.

This chain joins TRBV28 and TRBJ2-7; 11 bases agree with TRBD1. Germline V gene lookup returns CDR1 MDHEN and CDR2 SYDVKM. The CDR3 is made up of 15 amino acids. The V gene end was trimmed by 3 bases and the J gene end by 5 bases; junction bases not matched to a gene: 6. DNA of the CDR3: TGTGCCAGCAGTTTCGTCGGGACAGGGGGGGACGAGCAGTACTTC. This codes for CASSFVGTGGDEQYF.

The chain has TRBV5-5 and TRBJ1-1, with D hard to call. The CDR3 has 18 residues. Trimming left V 2 bases short and J 5 bases short, with 25 bases between. Germline loops: CDR1 SGHKS, CDR2 YYEKEE (reference sequence). CDR3 bases: TGTGCCAGCAGCTTTCGTACCTTCCCGGAGGGTGTTCGGACTGAAGCTTTCTTT. The encoded protein is CASSFRTFPEGVRTEAFF. The variable domain in full, with the rest retrieved from reference TRBV5-5 and TRBJ1-1, is DAGVTQSPTHLIKTRGQQVTLRCSPISGHKSVSWYQQVLGQGPQFIFQYYEKEERGRGNFPDRFSARQFPNYSSELNVNALLLGDSALYLCASSFRTFPEGVRTEAFFGQGTRLTVV.

The gene calls are TRBV5-6 and TRBJ1-2, with TRBD1 as a possible D gene (5 bases). The CDR3 is 11 residues long. In germline, CDR1 is SGHDT, CDR2 YYEEEE. V was pared by 1 base and J by 10 bases, with 8 bases between. CDR3 amino acids: CASSLWGDYTF. The CDR3, as DNA: TGTGCCAGCAGCTTGTGGGGGGACTACACCTTC.

J is TRBJ2-7 and V is TRBV9; 16 bases map to TRBD2. Germline V lookup: CDR1 SGDLS, CDR2 YYNGEE. The V segment lost 0 bases and the J segment 7 bases; nucleotides outside the gene matches: 7. The CDR3 is made up of 17 amino acids. CDR3 DNA sequence: TGTGCCAGCAGCGTAGCAGCGGGGACTAGCGGGGGGGAGGAGCAGTACTTC. Protein product: CASSVAAGTSGGEEQYF.

This rearrangement joins TRBV19 to TRBJ2-1; D not resolved. Deletions cut 7 bases from V and 14 bases from J, with 18 bases between. CDR1 and CDR2 (germline): LNHDA, SQIVND (reference sequence). The length of the CDR3 is 12 residues. Here the CDR3 reads CASTDWAFMKFF. The CDR3 coding sequence is TGTGCCAGTACCGATTGGGCGTTTATGAAGTTCTTC.

This clone showed up just a few times. The rearrangement uses TRBV29-1 and TRBJ2-5; 11 bases map to TRBD2. CDR1 and CDR2 from the germline V gene are SQVTM and ANQGSEA. V trimming: 3 bases; J trimming: 5 bases; junction bases outside the gene matches: 8. The CDR3 length is 15 residues. Here the CDR3 DNA reads TGCAGCGTTGATGGGCTAGCGGGAGGAGACGAGACCCAGTACTTC. As protein: CSVDGLAGGDETQYF.

This rearrangement joins TRBV7-2 to TRBJ2-3, with TRBD2 matching over 7 bases. In germline, CDR1 is SGHTA, CDR2 FQGNSA. The CDR3 consists of 15 residues. V was clipped by 3 bases and J by 2 bases; unmatched bases: 5. The CDR3 sequence is CASSFRGVTTDTQYF. CDR3 DNA: TGTGCCAGCAGCTTCCGGGGGGTAACCACAGATACGCAGTATTTT.

V usage is TRBV27 and J usage is TRBJ2-1; TRBD1 matches at 10 bases. The CDR3 runs to 18 residues. The V gene end was trimmed by 8 bases and the J gene end by 3 bases; junction bases not matched to a gene: 16. The germline gives CDR1 MNHEY, CDR2 SMNVEV (reference sequence). CDR3 in amino acids: CASSGDRGRELSYNEQFF. The CDR3 nucleotides read TGTGCCAGCTCAGGGGACAGGGGCCGGGAACTGAGCTACAATGAGCAGTTCTTC.